Listed below are T cell receptor beta chains from one sample, sequenced in a study of blood T cell repertoires in COVID-19. The repertoire was sequenced with immunoSEQ multiplex PCR; TCRdb's copy has only in-frame clones and lacks some. The sample comprises roughly 96,000 clones, approximately 81% of which are singletons, and around 4.1% rests with the top ten. The sample was peripheral blood. The receptors shown here come from a man between 60 and 75 years old with acute or convalescent COVID-19. The CDR3 runs from the conserved cysteine through the conserved F or W. The order of the fields is CDR3 length, D gene, clone size, J gene, V gene, CDR3 protein, CDR3 DNA. D genes are given only for firm matches. The size entry is marked missing in some rows and otherwise reads once, few, many or a size class.

cdr3_length: 15
d_call: .
clone_size: .
j_call: TRBJ1-2
v_call: TRBV3-1/TRBV3-2
cdr3_aa: CASSQDWAGEGGYTF
cdr3_nt: TGTGCCAGCAGCCAAGACTGGGCAGGGGAAGGCGGCTACACCTTC

cdr3_length: 12
d_call: .
clone_size: .
j_call: TRBJ1-2
v_call: TRBV30
cdr3_aa: CAWNIDRGGYTF
cdr3_nt: TGTGCCTGGAACATAGATCGGGGTGGCTACACCTTC

cdr3_length: 13
d_call: .
clone_size: .
j_call: TRBJ1-2
v_call: TRBV6-6
cdr3_aa: CASSQFQGNGYTF
cdr3_nt: TGTGCCAGCAGCCAATTTCAGGGAAATGGCTACACCTTC

cdr3_length: 10
d_call: .
clone_size: .
j_call: TRBJ1-1
v_call: TRBV13
cdr3_aa: CASSFRQAFF
cdr3_nt: TGTGCCAGCAGCTTCCGACAGGCTTTCTTT

cdr3_length: 15
d_call: .
clone_size: .
j_call: TRBJ2-5
v_call: TRBV18
cdr3_aa: CASSPRIGQKETQYF
cdr3_nt: TGTGCCAGCTCACCACGGATTGGACAGAAAGAGACCCAGTACTTC

cdr3_length: 14
d_call: .
clone_size: .
j_call: TRBJ1-2
v_call: TRBV9
cdr3_aa: CASSVVVTGQPLFF
cdr3_nt: TGTGCCAGCAGCGTAGTCGTCACAGGACAGCCCCTCTTCTTC

cdr3_length: 14
d_call: TRBD2
clone_size: .
j_call: TRBJ2-1
v_call: TRBV5-1
cdr3_aa: CASSPGLAGEEQFF
cdr3_nt: TGCGCCAGCAGCCCGGGACTAGCGGGAGAGGAGCAGTTCTTC

cdr3_length: 14
d_call: TRBD1
clone_size: .
j_call: TRBJ2-5
v_call: TRBV6-5
cdr3_aa: CASSPGQPQETQYF
cdr3_nt: TGTGCCAGCAGCCCGGGACAGCCCCAAGAGACCCAGTACTTC

cdr3_length: 13
d_call: .
clone_size: .
j_call: TRBJ2-2
v_call: TRBV28
cdr3_aa: CASSRPDTGELFF
cdr3_nt: TGTGCCAGCAGCCGCCCAGACACCGGGGAGCTGTTTTTT

cdr3_length: 13
d_call: TRBD1
clone_size: .
j_call: TRBJ1-4
v_call: TRBV12-3/TRBV12-4
cdr3_aa: CASSLAGGEKLFF
cdr3_nt: TGTGCCAGCAGTTTGGCAGGGGGGGAAAAACTGTTTTTT

cdr3_length: 12
d_call: .
clone_size: .
j_call: TRBJ2-5
v_call: TRBV10-1
cdr3_aa: CASSRTGETQYF
cdr3_nt: TGCGCCAGCTCCCGGACTGGGGAGACCCAGTACTTC

cdr3_length: 14
d_call: TRBD1
clone_size: .
j_call: TRBJ2-3
v_call: TRBV6-5
cdr3_aa: CASRPAGGADTQYF
cdr3_nt: TGTGCCAGCCGCCCGGCAGGGGGCGCAGATACGCAGTATTTT

cdr3_length: 13
d_call: .
clone_size: .
j_call: TRBJ2-5
v_call: TRBV18
cdr3_aa: CASSPTVQETQYF
cdr3_nt: TGTGCCAGCTCACCAACGGTACAAGAGACCCAGTACTTC

cdr3_length: 16
d_call: .
clone_size: once
j_call: TRBJ1-3
v_call: TRBV5-6
cdr3_aa: CASSPRTSSSGNTIYF
cdr3_nt: TGTGCCAGCAGCCCAAGGACATCAAGCTCTGGAAACACCATATATTTT

cdr3_length: 15
d_call: .
clone_size: .
j_call: TRBJ1-6
v_call: TRBV29-1
cdr3_aa: CSVRLRGSSNSPLHF
cdr3_nt: TGCAGCGTCCGTTTAAGGGGGTCAAGTAATTCACCCCTCCACTTT

cdr3_length: 17
d_call: .
clone_size: .
j_call: TRBJ2-7
v_call: TRBV5-4
cdr3_aa: CASSLDRRGGISYEQYF
cdr3_nt: TGTGCCAGCAGCTTGGATCGTAGGGGCGGAATATCCTACGAGCAGTACTTC

cdr3_length: 13
d_call: .
clone_size: .
j_call: TRBJ1-5
v_call: TRBV6-2/TRBV6-3
cdr3_aa: CASSYSLLQPQHF
cdr3_nt: TGTGCCAGCAGTTACTCCTTATTACAGCCCCAGCATTTT

cdr3_length: 14
d_call: .
clone_size: .
j_call: TRBJ2-7
v_call: TRBV28
cdr3_aa: CASTSGMDSYEQYF
cdr3_nt: TGTGCCAGCACCTCGGGAATGGACTCCTACGAGCAGTACTTC

cdr3_length: 16
d_call: TRBD2
clone_size: .
j_call: TRBJ2-5
v_call: TRBV19
cdr3_aa: CASSELAGGIQETQYF
cdr3_nt: TGTGCCAGTAGTGAACTAGCGGGAGGAATCCAAGAGACCCAGTACTTC

cdr3_length: 13
d_call: TRBD1
clone_size: .
j_call: TRBJ1-4
v_call: TRBV19
cdr3_aa: CASGGQGFEKLFF
cdr3_nt: TGTGCGAGTGGGGGACAGGGATTTGAAAAACTGTTTTTT

cdr3_length: 12
d_call: .
clone_size: .
j_call: TRBJ1-1
v_call: TRBV3-1/TRBV3-2
cdr3_aa: CASRLQGAEAFF
cdr3_nt: TGTGCCAGCAGACTACAGGGCGCAGAAGCTTTCTTT

cdr3_length: 13
d_call: TRBD1
clone_size: .
j_call: TRBJ2-5
v_call: TRBV19
cdr3_aa: CASNRGYQETQYF
cdr3_nt: TGTGCCAGTAACAGGGGCTACCAAGAGACCCAGTACTTC

cdr3_length: 16
d_call: .
clone_size: .
j_call: TRBJ1-4
v_call: TRBV6-5
cdr3_aa: CASSYGFYRKNEKLFF
cdr3_nt: TGTGCCAGCAGTTACGGGTTCTACAGAAAAAATGAAAAACTGTTTTTT

cdr3_length: 19
d_call: TRBD1
clone_size: .
j_call: TRBJ2-2
v_call: TRBV19
cdr3_aa: CASSRRGTGIAANTGELFF
cdr3_nt: TGTGCCAGTAGTAGACGAGGGACAGGGATCGCCGCGAACACCGGGGAGCTGTTTTTT

cdr3_length: 13
d_call: TRBD1
clone_size: .
j_call: TRBJ2-1
v_call: TRBV6-5
cdr3_aa: CASTYRGGTEQFF
cdr3_nt: TGTGCCAGCACCTACAGGGGTGGCACTGAGCAGTTCTTC

cdr3_length: 14
d_call: TRBD1
clone_size: .
j_call: TRBJ2-5
v_call: TRBV27
cdr3_aa: CATARDRGLETQYF
cdr3_nt: TGTGCCACTGCACGGGACAGGGGCTTGGAGACCCAGTACTTC

cdr3_length: 13
d_call: TRBD1
clone_size: .
j_call: TRBJ1-1
v_call: TRBV10-1
cdr3_aa: CASRNTGGTEAFF
cdr3_nt: TGCGCCAGCAGAAATACAGGGGGTACTGAAGCTTTCTTT

cdr3_length: 15
d_call: TRBD1
clone_size: few
j_call: TRBJ1-1
v_call: TRBV7-9
cdr3_aa: CASSIGQGVRTEAFF
cdr3_nt: TGTGCCAGCAGCATAGGACAGGGTGTGAGGACTGAAGCTTTCTTT

cdr3_length: 16
d_call: TRBD2
clone_size: .
j_call: TRBJ2-2
v_call: TRBV2
cdr3_aa: CASRRSGTSVSGELFF
cdr3_nt: TGTGCCAGCAGGAGATCCGGGACTAGCGTTTCCGGGGAGCTGTTTTTT

cdr3_length: 16
d_call: TRBD2
clone_size: few
j_call: TRBJ2-2
v_call: TRBV9
cdr3_aa: CASSLGTSGNTGELFF
cdr3_nt: TGTGCCAGCAGCCTTGGGACTAGCGGAAACACCGGGGAGCTGTTTTTT

cdr3_length: 15
d_call: TRBD1
clone_size: .
j_call: TRBJ1-1
v_call: TRBV11-2
cdr3_aa: CASSLTGGQVTEAFF
cdr3_nt: TGTGCCAGCAGCTTGACAGGGGGCCAGGTCACTGAAGCTTTCTTT

cdr3_length: 12
d_call: .
clone_size: .
j_call: TRBJ2-1
v_call: TRBV29-1
cdr3_aa: CSSIALGDEQFF
cdr3_nt: TGCAGCTCAATTGCGCTGGGCGATGAGCAGTTCTTC

cdr3_length: 14
d_call: .
clone_size: once
j_call: TRBJ2-3
v_call: TRBV19
cdr3_aa: CASGPGLATDTQYF
cdr3_nt: TGTGCCAGTGGCCCAGGTTTGGCAACAGATACGCAGTATTTT

cdr3_length: 12
d_call: .
clone_size: .
j_call: TRBJ1-3
v_call: TRBV10-3
cdr3_aa: CAIEAAGNTIYF
cdr3_nt: TGTGCCATCGAGGCCGCTGGAAACACCATATATTTT

cdr3_length: 12
d_call: .
clone_size: .
j_call: TRBJ1-1
v_call: TRBV6-5
cdr3_aa: CASSYIKGKAFF
cdr3_nt: TGTGCCAGCAGTTACATCAAGGGGAAAGCTTTCTTT

cdr3_length: 17
d_call: .
clone_size: once
j_call: TRBJ2-3
v_call: TRBV6-1
cdr3_aa: CASTEEGGGQIQGTQYF
cdr3_nt: TGTGCCAGCACTGAAGAGGGCGGGGGCCAGATACAAGGTACGCAGTATTTT

cdr3_length: 13
d_call: TRBD2
clone_size: .
j_call: TRBJ2-1
v_call: TRBV6-5
cdr3_aa: CASRPGLVSEQFF
cdr3_nt: TGTGCCAGCAGGCCGGGACTAGTCAGTGAGCAGTTCTTC

cdr3_length: 15
d_call: TRBD2
clone_size: .
j_call: TRBJ2-3
v_call: TRBV10-3
cdr3_aa: CATTGLAGETDTQYF
cdr3_nt: TGTGCCACGACAGGACTAGCGGGGGAGACGGATACGCAGTATTTT

cdr3_length: 16
d_call: .
clone_size: .
j_call: TRBJ1-6
v_call: TRBV6-1
cdr3_aa: CASSEDDSSYNSPLHF
cdr3_nt: TGTGCCAGCAGTGAAGATGACAGCTCCTATAATTCACCCCTCCACTTT

cdr3_length: 14
d_call: .
clone_size: .
j_call: TRBJ1-1
v_call: TRBV6-5
cdr3_aa: CASSYSGIGDEAFF
cdr3_nt: TGTGCCAGCAGTTACTCGGGTATAGGGGATGAAGCTTTCTTT

cdr3_length: 14
d_call: TRBD1
clone_size: .
j_call: TRBJ1-6
v_call: TRBV5-6
cdr3_aa: CASSFYRGNSPLHF
cdr3_nt: TGTGCCAGCAGCTTTTACAGGGGAAATTCACCCCTCCACTTT

cdr3_length: 13
d_call: .
clone_size: .
j_call: TRBJ1-3
v_call: TRBV15
cdr3_aa: CATSLQGGNTIYF
cdr3_nt: TGTGCCACCAGCTTACAGGGTGGAAACACCATATATTTT

cdr3_length: 14
d_call: .
clone_size: once
j_call: TRBJ2-1
v_call: TRBV19
cdr3_aa: CASSRIPSYNEQFF
cdr3_nt: TGTGCCAGTAGCAGGATCCCTTCCTACAATGAGCAGTTCTTC

cdr3_length: 13
d_call: .
clone_size: .
j_call: TRBJ2-5
v_call: TRBV12-3/TRBV12-4
cdr3_aa: CASSRRLQETQYF
cdr3_nt: TGTGCCAGCAGCCGTAGACTTCAAGAGACCCAGTACTTC

cdr3_length: 16
d_call: TRBD2
clone_size: .
j_call: TRBJ2-7
v_call: TRBV7-3
cdr3_aa: CASSPGLAGDTYEQYF
cdr3_nt: TGTGCCAGCAGCCCCGGACTAGCGGGAGATACCTACGAGCAGTACTTC

cdr3_length: 14
d_call: .
clone_size: .
j_call: TRBJ1-1
v_call: TRBV29-1
cdr3_aa: CSAIGGGPNTEAFF
cdr3_nt: TGCAGCGCAATCGGGGGGGGGCCGAACACTGAAGCTTTCTTT

cdr3_length: 12
d_call: TRBD2
clone_size: .
j_call: TRBJ2-4
v_call: TRBV18
cdr3_aa: CASSAYGGEPYF
cdr3_nt: TGTGCCAGCTCAGCCTACGGGGGGGAGCCGTACTTC

cdr3_length: 16
d_call: TRBD1
clone_size: .
j_call: TRBJ2-1
v_call: TRBV11-3
cdr3_aa: CASSVFPGQGVTEQFF
cdr3_nt: TGTGCCAGCAGCGTTTTTCCGGGACAGGGGGTCACTGAGCAGTTCTTC

cdr3_length: 14
d_call: .
clone_size: few
j_call: TRBJ1-2
v_call: TRBV7-9
cdr3_aa: CASSLNGRRVGYTF
cdr3_nt: TGTGCCAGCAGCTTAAACGGGAGGCGGGTAGGCTACACCTTC

cdr3_length: 14
d_call: TRBD1
clone_size: .
j_call: TRBJ1-1
v_call: TRBV10-1
cdr3_aa: CASSDGQGNTEAFF
cdr3_nt: TGCGCCAGCAGTGATGGACAGGGGAACACTGAAGCTTTCTTT

cdr3_length: 13
d_call: .
clone_size: .
j_call: TRBJ1-5
v_call: TRBV29-1
cdr3_aa: CSVAGQPNQPQHF
cdr3_nt: TGCAGCGTAGCCGGACAGCCCAATCAGCCCCAGCATTTT

cdr3_length: 13
d_call: .
clone_size: .
j_call: TRBJ1-1
v_call: TRBV7-8
cdr3_aa: CASSAIVNTEAFF
cdr3_nt: TGTGCCAGCAGCGCAATAGTGAACACTGAAGCTTTCTTT

cdr3_length: 13
d_call: TRBD1
clone_size: .
j_call: TRBJ1-6
v_call: TRBV9
cdr3_aa: CASTGTGVSPLHF
cdr3_nt: TGTGCCAGCACCGGGACAGGGGTCTCACCCCTCCACTTT